This entry features one TCR beta chain sequence. The antigen remains undetermined. CDR3 regions were amplified by Arm-PCR using iRepertoire HTBI primers to build TCR beta libraries. TCRdb re-analysed the multiplex PCR reads in MiXCR, keeping a single row per CDR3 protein. There are a few hundred thousand distinct CDR3 sequences in the sample; around 15% occur only once, and 17% lies in the top ten. This record comes from a study of regulatory T cells in long-lasting Graves disease. Study-wide results and caveats: With a few thousand shared public clonotypes, persistent patients exceeded new patients, who shared about 1,000.

Deletions cut 5 bases from V and 5 bases from J, with 21 bases between. The CDR3 totals 16 residues. Per the germline V gene, CDR1 is SEHNR and CDR2 is FQNEAQ (reference sequence). Time point indicated: newly diagnosed GD, antithyroid drugs for less than 3 months. RNA isolated from PBMCs was used to make the TCR library. The same sample was also used in a study of T cells in Graves' hyperthyroidism and ophthalmopathy. From that paper: Using 13 V-J features, a model discriminated ophthalmopathy from stable hyperthyroidism.

Sequenced material: peripheral blood mononuclear cells (PBMCs), taken at new diagnosis, from a patient treated with antithyroid drugs. This TCR derives from a woman aged 45-65 years with Graves disease. The chain has TRBV7-9 and TRBJ1-2, with D perhaps matching TRBD1 (6 bases). The CDR3 is CASSIGQTVSGYGYTF. The CDR3 DNA is TGTGCCAGCAGCATCGGACAGACTGTTTCTGGTTATGGCTACACCTTC.